The present T cell receptor beta chain was sequenced within a study of blood T cell repertoires in COVID-19. In the study overall: Acute and convalescent COVID-19 samples came from the United States, Italy and Spain.

Germline lookup yields CDR1 KGHSH and CDR2 LQKENI. Germline trimming cut 1 base from V and 8 bases from J; bases unmatched to any gene: 12. CDR3 length: 17 amino acids. In the source study's methods: Amplification of reference gene primers was used by the study to estimate nucleated cell counts. Sequenced by immunoSEQ multiplex PCR; TCRdb stores in-frame clones only, minus some. Clone size and V and J calls were adopted from that table, with D and trimming inferred from the DNA. The data contain some 170,000 clones, approximately 80% of them singletons. The source of this sequence is a middle-aged woman with COVID-19, enrolled during active disease. The J gene is TRBJ2-1, the V gene TRBV18; 9 positions match TRBD2. Source material: peripheral blood. Here the CDR3 DNA reads TGTGCCAGCTCACCACTTTTAGAGGCGGGAGGGCCCTATGAGCAGTTCTTC. Its translation is CASSPLLEAGGPYEQFF.